A single T cell receptor (beta chain) is shown here with its context. Its antigen target is currently unknown. Nothing much larger sits one base from this clone, and base qualities are not available. This sample was included in a study of blood T cell repertoires in COVID-19 (dated by TCRdb to about 2020). Regarding the complete study: The collaborator samples originated in the United States, Italy and Spain and spanned the acute and convalescent phases of COVID-19. The prospective study material was composed of cDNA or gDNA derived from T cells, B-cell-depleted T cells, or PBMCs. Where available, HLA class I and class II types were obtained from metadata supplied by the sample provider rather than from assay-based typing. The dataset comprised deeply sampled blood TCRbeta repertoires from subjects exposed to, actively infected with, or recovered from COVID-19. A freely available public database, intended as a resource for researchers studying the immune response to SARS-CoV-2, is where the repertoires were released. Samples were obtained from the ongoing ImmuneRACE study (first 160 participants) and from 1,254 subjects provided by 6 global collaborators. A de-identified subject ID, COVID-19 status, age in years and sex were almost always included in the sample metadata.

The immunoSEQ Assay, a bias-controlled multiplex PCR, was used to amplify TCRbeta CDR3 regions from genomic DNA. Turning to the authors' computational methods: Within the assay, amplification of reference gene primers was used to estimate how many nucleated cells each sample contained. To quantify the absolute abundance of each unique TCRbeta CDR3 rearrangement, sequence reads were collapsed and filtered. Productive Simpson clonality was computed per sample as the square root of Simpson's diversity index over productive rearrangements. TCRdb carries this immuneACCESS record with in-frame sequences only. Its versions omit some clonotypes, under half of them owing to an unresolved V gene in the studies checked, with the rest unexplained. V, J and clone size were drawn from that table, and D and trimming were deduced from the DNA. This sample comprises about 120,000 clones, 84% of them detected only once. 3.9% of the sample goes to the ten largest clones.

Reading from cysteine to phenylalanine, the CDR3 counts 14 amino acids. Only the CDR3 DNA is retained, 42 bases long and in frame from the first base. V is shortened by 5 bases, J by 4 bases, and the region joining them spans 12 bases. From a lookup of the germline V gene, CDR1 and CDR2 are MGHRA and YSYEKL. What the research found in general, with its limitations: The amount of clinical and demographic metadata varied by source and participant and was provided uncurated.

In the prospective study, participants were about 18 to 89 years old, resided in about two dozen geographic areas of the United States, and were enrolled through a virtual design. In the prospective study, participants were assigned to cohorts based on the clinical history participants reported in a screening survey and a study questionnaire. Recovered participants in ImmuneRACE Cohort 3 were defined by two consecutive negative NP/OP PCR tests, clearance by a healthcare professional, or resolution of symptoms. Each participant in the prospective study had whole blood, serum and a nasopharyngeal or oropharyngeal swab collected by mobile phlebotomists. Participants in the prospective study had the option to provide additional blood draws and questionnaires over an approximately 2-month period. Before DNA extraction, prospective study blood samples were shipped either frozen or at room temperature.

This chain is built from TRBV4-1 and TRBJ2-1, with a tentative D gene TRBD2 over 6 matching bases. Material: PBMCs or T cells enriched from blood (not recorded which). The sequence was collected from a young woman who had recovered from COVID-19. The sequenced DNA: TGCGCCAGCAGCTTTCGGGACTGGTACAATGAGCAGTTCTTC. This translates into CASSFRDWYNEQFF.